The clone carrying this TCR beta chain was detected a few times. The CDR3 length is 15 residues. Germline-derived CDR1 and CDR2 are SGHTA and FQGNSA. The V end lost 2 bases, the J end lost 4 bases, and 14 bases lay between the germline ends. The source of the sample is a study of T cells in Graves' hyperthyroidism and ophthalmopathy. Study-wide context: Sampling of peripheral blood happened at initial diagnosis, prior to any treatment.

No ophthalmopathy progression within 18 months constituted stable Graves' hyperthyroidism. Researchers amplified the TCR beta CDR3 regions from RNA transcripts. An initial round of RT-PCR targeting the TCR CDR3 relied on the HTBI primer set. From the multiplex PCR reads, TCRdb called clonotypes with MiXCR, one entry per CDR3 protein. This table holds 700,000 or so distinct CDR3 sequences, over 15% found once. Sequenced input: blood. J is TRBJ2-5 and V is TRBV7-2, with D perhaps TRBD1 or TRBD2 (6 bases each). The clonotype was recovered from a man aged 18 to 29 with Graves' hyperthyroidism. CDR3 DNA sequence: TGTGCCAGCAGCTTACGGGGGTACAGGGTAGAGACCCAGTACTTC. Encoded protein: CASSLRGYRVETQYF. The full variable domain, its missing parts supplied by reference TRBV7-2 and TRBJ2-5, is GAGVSQSPSNKVTEKGKDVELRCDPISGHTALYWYRQSLGQGLEFLIYFQGNSAPDKSGLPSDRFSAERTGGSVSTLTIQRTQQEDSAVYLCASSLRGYRVETQYFGPGTRLLVL.